This T cell receptor beta chain is drawn from a study of T cells after yellow fever vaccination. Overall study results and limits: Faster peaking, at day 5 versus 15, marked a secondary response that was weaker.

Trimming took 6 bases from V and 1 from J, leaving 13 bases between them. The CDR3 loop spans 14 amino acids. Germline assignment: CDR1 DFQATT and CDR2 SNEGSKA (reference sequence). TCRdb ran MiXCR on the 5' RACE reads and lists one entry per CDR3 protein. The sample has about 350,000 distinct CDR3 sequences; about 7.8% are singletons. There are many counts of this clonotype. Antigen specificity is unknown. The source material was PBMCs, sampled about 41 days after the first yellow fever vaccination. The chain uses TRBV20-1 and TRBJ2-1, with unresolved D. This clonotype was sampled from a man in his late teens or twenties who received the YFV17D yellow fever vaccine. The CDR3 DNA reads as TGCAGTGCAGACACGGAAATGTCCTACAATGAGCAGTTCTTC. This sequence encodes CSADTEMSYNEQFF.